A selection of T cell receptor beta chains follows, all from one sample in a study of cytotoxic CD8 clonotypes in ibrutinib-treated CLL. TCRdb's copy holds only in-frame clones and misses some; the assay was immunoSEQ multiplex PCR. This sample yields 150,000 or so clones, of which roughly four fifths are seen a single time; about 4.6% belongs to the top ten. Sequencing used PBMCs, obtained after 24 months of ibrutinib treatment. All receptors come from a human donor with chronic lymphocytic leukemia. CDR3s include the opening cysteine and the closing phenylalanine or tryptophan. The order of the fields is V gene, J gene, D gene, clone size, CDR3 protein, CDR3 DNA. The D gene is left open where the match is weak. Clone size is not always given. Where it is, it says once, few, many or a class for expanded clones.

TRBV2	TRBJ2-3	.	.	CASSLDFRTDTQYF	TGTGCCAGCAGCCTGGACTTTCGCACAGATACGCAGTATTTT
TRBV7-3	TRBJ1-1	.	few	CASSANSGGEAFF	TGTGCCAGCAGCGCAAACAGTGGGGGTGAAGCTTTCTTT
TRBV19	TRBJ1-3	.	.	CASGKTHLSGNTIYF	TGTGCCAGTGGAAAAACCCACCTCTCTGGAAACACCATATATTTT
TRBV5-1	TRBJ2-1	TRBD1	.	CASSLGDRVFYNEQFF	TGCGCCAGCAGCTTGGGGGACAGGGTGTTCTACAATGAGCAGTTCTTC
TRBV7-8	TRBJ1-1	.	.	CASSLDQGVTEAFF	TGTGCCAGCAGCTTAGATCAGGGAGTGACTGAAGCTTTCTTT
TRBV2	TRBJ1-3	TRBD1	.	CASSYDRGSGNTIYF	TGTGCCAGCAGCTATGACAGGGGCTCTGGAAACACCATATATTTT
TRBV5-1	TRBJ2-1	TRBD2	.	CASSSGLAGGNEQFF	TGCGCCAGCAGCTCCGGACTAGCGGGGGGTAATGAGCAGTTCTTC
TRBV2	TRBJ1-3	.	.	CASSELYYSGNTIYF	TGTGCCAGCAGTGAATTGTACTACTCTGGAAACACCATATATTTT
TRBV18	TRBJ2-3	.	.	CASSPQGTTDTQYF	TGTGCCAGCTCACCACAGGGGACCACAGATACGCAGTATTTT
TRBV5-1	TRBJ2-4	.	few	CASSLGQSGDIQYF	TGCGCCAGCAGCTTGGGGCAGTCGGGAGACATTCAGTACTTC
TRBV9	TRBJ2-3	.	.	CASSELTGRTDTQYF	TGTGCCAGCAGCGAACTGACAGGTCGCACAGATACGCAGTATTTT
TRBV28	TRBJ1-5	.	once	CASSYPLRDQPQHF	TGTGCCAGCAGTTATCCTCTCAGGGATCAGCCCCAGCATTTT
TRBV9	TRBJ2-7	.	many	CASNQWGRGDEQYF	TGTGCCAGCAATCAGTGGGGGAGAGGGGACGAGCAGTACTTC
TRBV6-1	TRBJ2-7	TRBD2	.	CASSGTSGRYEQYF	TGTGCCAGCAGTGGGACTAGCGGGAGATACGAGCAGTACTTC
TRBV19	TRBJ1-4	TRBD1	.	CASSRQGYATNEKLFF	TGTGCCAGTAGCCGACAGGGGTATGCAACTAATGAAAAACTGTTTTTT
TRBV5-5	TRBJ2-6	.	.	CASSLVIQGSSGANVLTF	TGTGCCAGCAGCTTGGTGATCCAGGGATCCTCTGGGGCCAACGTCCTGACTTTC
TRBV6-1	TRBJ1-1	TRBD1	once	CASRRTGPEAFF	TGTGCCAGCAGGCGGACAGGCCCTGAAGCTTTCTTT
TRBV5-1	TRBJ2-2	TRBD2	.	CASRRAGATGELFF	TGCGCCAGCAGGAGGGCGGGAGCCACCGGGGAGCTGTTTTTT
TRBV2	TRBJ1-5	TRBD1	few	CASSEGQGALEPQHF	TGTGCCAGCAGTGAGGGACAGGGGGCCTTGGAGCCCCAGCATTTT
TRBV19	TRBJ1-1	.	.	CASRGSLNTEAFF	TGTGCCAGTAGGGGGTCCTTGAACACTGAAGCTTTCTTT
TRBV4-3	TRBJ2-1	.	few	CASSQSLANEQFF	TGCGCCAGCAGCCAGTCACTAGCCAATGAGCAGTTCTTC
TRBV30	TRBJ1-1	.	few	CAWSVTGGTEAFF	TGTGCCTGGAGTGTTACGGGAGGCACTGAAGCTTTCTTT
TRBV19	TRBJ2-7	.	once	CASSIVPSYEQYF	TGTGCCAGTAGTATAGTTCCTTCCTACGAGCAGTACTTC
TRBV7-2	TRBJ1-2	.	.	CASSPRTSNYGYTF	TGTGCCAGCAGCCCCCGGACAAGCAACTATGGCTACACCTTC
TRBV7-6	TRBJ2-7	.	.	CASSLEGIGGIEQYF	TGTGCCAGCAGCTTAGAGGGTATAGGGGGTATCGAGCAGTACTTC
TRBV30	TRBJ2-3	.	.	CAWSVGPSTDTQYF	TGTGCCTGGAGTGTAGGACCTAGCACAGATACGCAGTATTTT
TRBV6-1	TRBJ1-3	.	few	CASSEQGRVEGNTIYF	TGTGCCAGCAGTGAACAGGGTCGGGTGGAAGGAAACACCATATATTTT
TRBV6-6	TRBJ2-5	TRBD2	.	CASSYRSGGEETQYF	TGTGCCAGCAGTTACAGGAGCGGGGGGGAGGAGACCCAGTACTTC
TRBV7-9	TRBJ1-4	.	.	CASSLGNEKLFF	TGTGCCAGCAGCTTAGGGAATGAAAAACTGTTTTTT
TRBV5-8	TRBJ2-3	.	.	CASSLANWGQSTDTQYF	TGTGCCAGCAGCTTGGCCAATTGGGGCCAGTCCACAGATACGCAGTATTTT
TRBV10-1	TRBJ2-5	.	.	CASSEVRDVQETQYF	TGCGCCAGCAGTGAGGTTAGGGATGTCCAAGAGACCCAGTACTTC
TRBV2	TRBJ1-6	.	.	CASSEERENSPLHF	TGTGCCAGCAGTGAGGAGAGGGAGAATTCACCCCTCCACTTT
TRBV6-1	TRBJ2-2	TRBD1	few	CASSPGQGEGGELFF	TGTGCCAGCAGCCCGGGACAGGGAGAGGGTGGGGAGCTGTTTTTT
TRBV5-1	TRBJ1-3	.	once	CASSLGAGFSGNTIYF	TGCGCCAGCAGCTTGGGGGCAGGGTTCTCTGGAAACACCATATATTTT
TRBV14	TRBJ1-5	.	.	CASSQGESGPQHF	TGTGCCAGCAGCCAGGGGGAGTCTGGGCCCCAGCATTTT
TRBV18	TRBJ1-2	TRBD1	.	CASSPGTGPWYGYTF	TGTGCCAGCTCACCTGGGACAGGCCCTTGGTATGGCTACACCTTC
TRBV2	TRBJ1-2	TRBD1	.	CARRLQGNGYTF	TGTGCCAGGAGGCTACAGGGGAATGGCTACACCTTC
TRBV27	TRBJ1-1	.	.	CASSLMGARTEAFF	TGTGCCAGCAGTTTAATGGGGGCTCGGACTGAAGCTTTCTTT
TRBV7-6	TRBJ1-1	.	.	CASSSGPLNPEAFF	TGTGCCAGCAGCTCAGGACCCCTTAACCCTGAAGCTTTCTTT
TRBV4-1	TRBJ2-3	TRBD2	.	CASSRRGAPDTQYF	TGCGCCAGCAGCCGGCGGGGGGCCCCAGATACGCAGTATTTT
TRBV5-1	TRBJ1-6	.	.	CASSLVRQAEGSPLHF	TGCGCCAGCAGCTTGGTGAGACAGGCCGAGGGTTCACCCCTCCACTTT
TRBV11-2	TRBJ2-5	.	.	CASSPTGWETQYF	TGTGCCAGCAGCCCCACAGGTTGGGAGACCCAGTACTTC
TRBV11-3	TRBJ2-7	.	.	CASSLDGEISGPHEQYF	TGTGCCAGCAGCTTAGACGGGGAGATCTCGGGTCCCCACGAGCAGTACTTC
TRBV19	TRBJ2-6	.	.	CASSITGSGANVLTF	TGTGCCAGTAGTATAACTGGCTCTGGGGCCAACGTCCTGACTTTC
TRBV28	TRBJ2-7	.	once	CASSTVPYEQYF	TGTGCCAGCAGTACAGTCCCCTACGAGCAGTACTTC
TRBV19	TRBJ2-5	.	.	CASSNPGLGTQETQYF	TGTGCCAGTAGTAACCCCGGGCTAGGGACCCAAGAGACCCAGTACTTC
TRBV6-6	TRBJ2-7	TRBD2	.	CASRPSGGGLREQYF	TGTGCCAGCAGACCGTCTGGCGGGGGGCTGCGTGAGCAGTACTTC
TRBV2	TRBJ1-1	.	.	CASRGAGAGTEAFF	TGTGCCAGCAGGGGTGCCGGGGCCGGGACTGAAGCTTTCTTT
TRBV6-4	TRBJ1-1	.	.	CASSVFGGLDLNTEAFF	TGTGCCAGCAGTGTCTTCGGGGGTCTAGACCTCAACACTGAAGCTTTCTTT
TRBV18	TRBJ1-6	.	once	CASSPQEYSPLHF	TGTGCCAGCTCACCTCAGGAGTATTCACCCCTCCACTTT
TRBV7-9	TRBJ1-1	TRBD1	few	CASSPPRDRGAFF	TGTGCCAGCAGCCCCCCCAGGGACAGGGGCGCTTTCTTT
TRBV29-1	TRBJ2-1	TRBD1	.	CSVRTGFTEQFF	TGCAGCGTGAGGACAGGGTTTACTGAGCAGTTCTTC